A selection of T cell receptor beta chains follows, all from one sample in a study of blood T cell repertoires in COVID-19. TCRdb's copy holds only in-frame clones and misses some; the assay was immunoSEQ multiplex PCR. The sample includes some 280,000 clones, 85% seen only once; the top ten take approximately 4.1%. The specimen was peripheral blood. These receptors were collected from a woman in her forties or fifties with active or convalescent COVID-19. CDR3s include the opening cysteine and the closing phenylalanine or tryptophan. Each record gives: CDR3 length, clone size, J gene, V gene, CDR3 protein. Rows give clone size only sometimes, using once, few, many, or a class for an expanded clone.

>13|-|TRBJ1-1|TRBV3-1/TRBV3-2
CASSQTGNTEAFF
>14|-|TRBJ2-3|TRBV10-1
CASSEGQGSVTQYF
>17|-|TRBJ2-7|TRBV29-1
CSVGGRGGREWGYEQYF
>15|-|TRBJ2-7|TRBV7-6
CASSQNLRGGYEQYF
>15|few|TRBJ2-7|TRBV5-1
CASSLGQRTRYEQYF
>20|-|TRBJ1-2|TRBV4-2
CASSQDFLRTGILANYGYTF
>13|-|TRBJ2-5|TRBV7-8
CASSRDFQETQYF
>13|-|TRBJ1-1|TRBV7-2
CASSLSQNTEAFF
>15|-|TRBJ2-1|TRBV27
CASSTGQGAYNEQFF
>16|-|TRBJ2-4|TRBV4-2
CASSPEMGTIKNIQYF
>15|-|TRBJ1-4|TRBV5-1
CASSPERGKYEKLFF
>15|-|TRBJ1-5|TRBV19
CASSWGIFHSQPQHF
>16|-|TRBJ2-4|TRBV7-2
CASSFPGGVAKNIQYF
>15|-|TRBJ2-3|TRBV14
CASSQVGGSTDTQYF
>15|-|TRBJ1-6|TRBV6-5
CASSSKTGYNSPLHF
>13|few|TRBJ1-1|TRBV6-6
CASRRTGNSEAFF
>16|-|TRBJ2-1|TRBV30
CAWSKLAGGKDFEQFF
>14|-|TRBJ2-7|TRBV28
CASSPGQGPYEQYF
>12|-|TRBJ2-7|TRBV6-6
CASSGQVYEQYF
>14|once|TRBJ2-3|TRBV30
CAWSVLGATDTQYF
>16|-|TRBJ2-3|TRBV3-1/TRBV3-2
CASRTTSGSRADTQYF
>13|-|TRBJ1-1|TRBV7-8
CASSLHPGTEAFF
>14|-|TRBJ1-2|TRBV10-3
CAIRRDRETDGYTF
>17|-|TRBJ2-7|TRBV7-8
CASSLGLWGPRLNEQYF
>15|once|TRBJ2-3|TRBV5-1
CASSLVSGPTDTQYF
>16|-|TRBJ1-5|TRBV19
CASERDQAYSNQPQHF